What follows are 32 T cell receptor beta chains derived from one specimen sequenced in a study of identical twins. TCRdb reprocessed the 5' RACE reads with MiXCR, giving one entry per CDR3 protein. The data show about 290,000 distinct CDR3 sequences, with more than 8% seen just once and 6% to 8.5% held by the top ten. These same data were also listed under a study on yellow fever vaccine responses in identical twins.

Sequenced: CD8+ T cells sorted from blood. Every receptor here comes from a woman aged 18-29 years in good health.

This clonotype was detected ten times or more. The rearrangement links TRBV29-1 to TRBJ2-1; D is perhaps TRBD2 (6 bases). Germline lookup yields CDR1 SQVTM and CDR2 ANQGSEA. Deletions cut 4 bases from V and 7 bases from J, with 14 bases between. The CDR3 length is 13 residues. The CDR3 nucleotides read TGCAGCGTTGTGGACGGAGGGCTTAATGAGCAGTTCTTC. Translated: CSVVDGGLNEQFF.

As concerns this clonotype: One end of the junction fails to match germline, which may point to a read error. J is TRBJ2-3 and V is TRBV20-1; 12 bases are a match to TRBD2. The CDR3 length is 17 residues. Germline V gene data show CDR1 as DFQATT and CDR2 as SNEGSKA (reference sequence). The CDR3 DNA reads TGCTGTGCTAGCTCCGGACTAGCGGGAAACCCAAGGGGTACGCAGTATTTT. This encodes CCASSGLAGNPRGTQYF.

The sample holds many counts of this clonotype. The chain has TRBV3-1 and TRBJ2-5; D remains ambiguous. This CDR3 is 12 amino acids long. Trimming pared 0 bases from V and 2 bases from J, leaving 1 base between. Germline V gives CDR1 LGHDT, CDR2 YNNKEL (reference sequence). The CDR3 sequence: CASSQDQETQYF. As DNA, the CDR3 is TGTGCCAGCAGCCAAGATCAAGAGACCCAGTACTTC.

The chain recombines TRBV5-6 with TRBJ2-7; a possible D gene is TRBD2 (5 bases). The CDR3 is 13 amino acids. CDR1 and CDR2 from the germline V gene are SGHDT and YYEEEE. V lost 4 bases and J lost 4, with 12 bases in between. The CDR3 nucleotides read TGTGCCAGCAGCGACAATAGCGAGTACGAGCAGTACTTC. It yields the protein CASSDNSEYEQYF. Full variable domain (remainder filled in from reference TRBV5-6 and TRBJ2-7): DAGVTQSPTHLIKTRGQQVTLRCSPKSGHDTVSWYQQALGQGPQFIFQYYEEEERQRGNFPDRFSGHQFPNYSSELNVNALLLGDSALYLCASSDNSEYEQYFGPGTRLTVT.

The CDR3 here is CASSLLAGGNIQYF. In nucleotides, the CDR3 is TGTGCCAGCAGCCTACTAGCGGGGGGGAACATTCAGTACTTC. V is TRBV7-2 and J is TRBJ2-4; 13 bases are a match to TRBD2. V lost 5 bases, J lost 7 bases, and 2 bases stayed unmatched. From germline, CDR1 is SGHTA and CDR2 FQGNSA. The CDR3 is 14 residues long.

This clonotype came up many times. The chain recombines TRBV20-1 with TRBJ2-1; 14 nucleotides line up with TRBD2. Trimming cost V 5 bases and J 4 bases; bases outside gene matches: 7. The CDR3 contains 16 residues. Germline CDR1 DFQATT, CDR2 SNEGSKA (reference sequence). The DNA of the CDR3 is TGCAGTGCTCCGGACGGGACTAGCGGGGGATACAATGAGCAGTTCTTC. This codes for CSAPDGTSGGYNEQFF.

The table lists this clonotype with a few counts. V usage is TRBV18 and J usage is TRBJ2-7; 8 positions match TRBD1. The germline V gene has CDR1 KGHSH and CDR2 LQKENI. J lost 5 bases, V lost 3 bases, and 9 bases had no gene match. The CDR3 has 15 amino acids. The CDR3 here is CASSPTAGDRHEQYF. The CDR3 nucleotides read TGTGCCAGCTCACCCACCGCAGGGGACAGGCACGAGCAGTACTTC.

The V call is TRBV29-1, the J call TRBJ2-3; D gene unclear. The CDR3 consists of 13 residues. Germline CDR1 is SQVTM and CDR2 is ANQGSEA. Between the trimmed V and J ends, which lost 3 bases and 2 bases, there was a span of 9 bases. This chain's CDR3 is CSVEGSYTDTQYF. CDR3 sequence (DNA): TGCAGCGTTGAGGGCAGTTACACAGATACGCAGTATTTT.

J is TRBJ2-7 and V is TRBV20-1, with TRBD2 matching over 15 bases. The CDR3 is 17 amino acids. Germline loops: CDR1 DFQATT, CDR2 SNEGSKA (reference sequence). Trimming removed 1 base from V and 6 bases from J; junction bases left unmatched: 10. CDR3 sequence reads: CSARGTSGRAWGGEQYF. The CDR3 DNA follows: TGCAGTGCTAGAGGGACTAGCGGGAGGGCCTGGGGGGGCGAGCAGTACTTC.

In its sample, this clonotype was seen many times. The chain's CDR3 is CASSSILQGDTEAFF. Here the CDR3 DNA reads TGTGCCAGCAGTTCCATCCTCCAGGGGGACACTGAAGCTTTCTTT. V is TRBV27 and J is TRBJ1-1, with 7 bases lining up with TRBD1. Germline lookup yields CDR1 MNHEY and CDR2 SMNVEV (reference sequence). This CDR3 is 15 amino acids long. With V trimmed by 4 bases and J by 3 bases, 8 bases remained unmatched.

The chain carries TRBV7-9 and TRBJ2-1, with D perhaps TRBD1 (5 bases). Per germline, CDR1 SEHNR and CDR2 FQNEAQ (reference sequence). The CDR3 is 15 residues long. The ends were cut back, 3 bases at V and 2 bases at J, with 11 bases in the middle. CDR3 amino acids: CASSFSGNPYNEQFF. The CDR3, as DNA: TGTGCCAGCAGCTTCTCAGGGAACCCCTACAATGAGCAGTTCTTC.

This clonotype was detected many times. The chain links TRBV4-3 to TRBJ2-7; TRBD2 aligns across 11 bases. CDR3 length: 17 amino acids. Germline assignment: CDR1 LGHNA and CDR2 YSLEER. Trimming cost V 0 bases and J 3 bases; bases outside gene matches: 7. In nucleotides, the CDR3 is TGCGCCAGCAGCCAAGACCCGGGACTAGCGGCCAACTACGAGCAGTACTTC. Residues: CASSQDPGLAANYEQYF.

The V gene is TRBV5-6, the J gene TRBJ2-7; TRBD1 might be the D (6 bases). The CDR3 is made up of 14 amino acids. V was shortened by 0 bases and J by 7 bases, with 14 bases between the two germline ends. Germline V CDR1 and CDR2: SGHDT, YYEEEE. CDR3 nucleotides: TGTGCCAGCAGCTTGGCGGGGACACCTGATGAGCAGTACTTC. Its protein is CASSLAGTPDEQYF.

In its sample, this clonotype was seen many times. The chain combines TRBV6-4 with TRBJ2-3; 13 nucleotides agree with TRBD2. CDR3 length equals 14 residues. Unmatched junction bases numbered 0, after V lost 5 bases and J lost 4 bases. Per the germline V gene, CDR1 is MRHNA and CDR2 is SNTAGT. The CDR3 coding sequence is TGTGCCAGCAGTACTAGCGGGAGGGCAGATACGCAGTATTTT. Amino acids: CASSTSGRADTQYF.

This clonotype showed up many times. The CDR3 protein is CASSLGRVLNTEAFF. CDR3 sequence (DNA): TGCGCCAGCAGCTTGGGAAGGGTTTTGAACACTGAAGCTTTCTTT. V is TRBV5-1 and J is TRBJ1-1; D uncertain. V was cut by 0 bases and J by 0 bases, with 9 bases left in between. Germline V gene sequence: CDR1 SGHRS, CDR2 YFSETQ. CDR3 length: 15 amino acids.

Note on this clonotype: One end of the junction does not line up with germline, which may come from a read error. This rearrangement joins TRBV12-3 or TRBV12-4 to TRBJ1-1; D is uncertain. CDR3 length: 14 amino acids. Here the CDR3 DNA reads TGTGCCATCAGTCCGACACGTATGAACACTGAAGCTTTCTTT. It codes for CAISPTRMNTEAFF.

In its sample, this clonotype was seen many times. The J gene is TRBJ2-5, the V gene TRBV7-9, with D unclear. Germline CDR1 reads SEHNR; CDR2 reads FQNEAQ (reference sequence). V was shortened by 3 bases and J by 3 bases, with 11 bases between the two germline ends. This CDR3 contains 14 residues. CDR3 bases: TGTGCCAGCAGCTTCGAAAGGTACGAAGAGACCCAGTACTTC. It translates to CASSFERYEETQYF.

The V gene is TRBV27, the J gene TRBJ2-7; D might be TRBD1 (5 bases). The germline gives CDR1 MNHEY, CDR2 SMNVEV (reference sequence). The length of the CDR3 is 16 residues. Trimming pared 5 bases from V and 5 bases from J, leaving 22 bases between. The CDR3 is CASSPLLLTGRHEQYF. The CDR3 DNA reads as TGTGCCAGCAGTCCACTCCTTTTAACAGGACGCCACGAGCAGTACTTC.

This clonotype was detected a few times. The chain joins TRBV27 to TRBJ2-7; weak D call: TRBD2 (6 bases). Looked up from germline, CDR1 is MNHEY and CDR2 is SMNVEV (reference sequence). Between the trimmed V and J ends, which lost 5 bases and 5 bases, there was a span of 16 bases. The CDR3 totals 14 residues. The CDR3 region is CASSPRLERDEQYF. CDR3 nucleotides: TGTGCCAGCAGTCCGAGACTAGAGCGCGACGAGCAGTACTTC.

This clonotype was seen ten or more times. This sequence joins TRBV2 and TRBJ2-3; D uncertain. CDR1 is SNHLY and CDR2 is FYNNEI in the germline V gene. The CDR3 runs 13 residues. Trimming left V 7 bases short and J 2 bases short, with 10 bases between. CDR3 coding DNA: TGTGCCAGCACCACTCGCGACACAGATACGCAGTATTTT. Its protein is CASTTRDTDTQYF.

This clonotype has a count of ten or more. This sequence joins TRBV6-2 or TRBV6-3 and TRBJ2-5; TRBD1 might be the D (6 bases). CDR1 MNHEY and CDR2 SVGEGT come from the germline V gene. This CDR3 spans 14 amino acids. V lost 0 bases to trimming and J lost 3 bases, with 8 bases between them. The CDR3, as DNA: TGTGCCAGCAGTTACTCGACAGGAAAAGAGACCCAGTACTTC. Protein: CASSYSTGKETQYF.

The chain links TRBV6-5 to TRBJ2-3, with D possibly being TRBD1 (5 bases). CDR1 is MNHEY and CDR2 is SVGAGI in the germline V gene. CDR3 length equals 15 residues. The ends were cut back, 4 bases at V and 2 bases at J, with 13 bases in the middle. CDR3 DNA: TGTGCCAGCAGTTGGGGCGACAGTTCCACAGATACGCAGTATTTT. It codes for CASSWGDSSTDTQYF.

The rearrangement uses TRBV18 and TRBJ1-2, with D possibly being TRBD1 (5 bases). CDR3 length: 15 residues. In germline, CDR1 is KGHSH, CDR2 LQKENI. Trimming shortened V by 3 bases and J by 8 bases, and 19 bases separated the two germline ends. This CDR3 is CASSPEGRTIEGYTF. For the CDR3, the DNA is TGTGCCAGCTCACCTGAGGGGAGGACGATCGAAGGCTACACCTTC. Drawing the rest from reference TRBV18 and TRBJ1-2, the complete variable domain is NAGVMQNPRHLVRRRGQEARLRCSPMKGHSHVYWYRQLPEEGLKFMVYLQKENIIDESGMPKERFSAEFPKEGPSILRIQQVVRGDSAAYFCASSPEGRTIEGYTFGSGTRLTVV.

This clonotype was seen repeatedly, ten times or more. The chain carries TRBV27 and TRBJ2-7; TRBD2 aligns across 7 bases. Per germline, CDR1 MNHEY and CDR2 SMNVEV (reference sequence). The J segment lost 5 bases and the V segment lost 7 bases, leaving 5 bases of the junction unmatched. The CDR3 is made up of 12 amino acids. CDR3 nucleotides: TGTGCCAGCACCGGGAGGAACGACGAGCAGTACTTC. Its protein product is CASTGRNDEQYF.

This clonotype has a count of ten or more. The rearrangement links TRBV5-1 to TRBJ1-2, with a weak D call TRBD1 (5 bases). There are 15 residues in the CDR3. Looked up from germline, CDR1 is SGHRS and CDR2 is YFSETQ. V was clipped by 0 bases and J by 11 bases, with 20 bases between them. CDR3 in DNA: TGCGCCAGCAGCTTGGAACGGGACCCCTCTCTCTCATACACCTTC. Translating it yields CASSLERDPSLSYTF.

The genes are TRBV28 and TRBJ1-1; TRBD1 is a possible D gene (5 bases). Trimming took off 4 bases at V and 1 base at J, with 10 bases between the two ends. The germline gives CDR1 MDHEN, CDR2 SYDVKM. The CDR3 totals 14 residues. CDR3 sequence: CASSSDIPNTEAFF. The CDR3 DNA is TGTGCCAGCAGTTCGGACATACCGAACACTGAAGCTTTCTTT.

This clonotype appeared many times. The rearrangement uses TRBV20-1 and TRBJ2-2; 11 bases align to TRBD1. From germline, CDR1 is DFQATT and CDR2 SNEGSKA (reference sequence). This CDR3 is 16 amino acids long. J lost 5 bases, V lost 0 bases, and 5 bases had no gene match. The CDR3 bases are TGCAGTGCTAGAGATTGGGGACAGGGGGTTACCGGGGAGCTGTTTTTT. This translates into CSARDWGQGVTGELFF.

This clonotype was detected many times. V is TRBV6-1 and J is TRBJ2-1; 7 bases agree with TRBD2. Germline trimming cut 6 bases from V and 8 bases from J; bases unmatched to any gene: 13. Germline V gene data show CDR1 as MNHNS and CDR2 as SASEGT. The CDR3 contains 15 residues. This CDR3 is CASSQVGGSWDEQFF. The DNA of the CDR3 is TGTGCCAGCAGCCAGGTCGGCGGGAGTTGGGATGAGCAGTTCTTC.

A few counts support this clonotype. The V gene is TRBV29-1, the J gene TRBJ1-5, with 11 nucleotides matching TRBD1. This CDR3 contains 14 residues. Unmatched junction bases numbered 7, after V lost 6 bases and J lost 6 bases. Germline V gives CDR1 SQVTM, CDR2 ANQGSEA. For the CDR3, the DNA is TGCAGCGTAGCCGGACAGGGGGCAGGTCAGCCCCAGCATTTT. Translated: CSVAGQGAGQPQHF.

V gene TRBV12-3 or TRBV12-4 combines with J gene TRBJ2-5; 8 bases align to TRBD1. The CDR3 totals 15 residues. Germline trimming cut 5 bases from V and 2 bases from J; bases unmatched to any gene: 7. The CDR3: CASSETGGIQETQYF. The CDR3 nucleotides are TGTGCCAGCAGTGAAACAGGGGGAATTCAAGAGACCCAGTACTTC.

The CDR3 DNA sequence: TGTGCCAGCAGTTACGGGCAGGTTCCCGTCTACGAGCAGTACTTC. This codes for CASSYGQVPVYEQYF. J is TRBJ2-7 and V is TRBV6-5; D is unresolved. Deletions cut 2 bases from V and 3 bases from J, with 14 bases between. The V gene's germline CDR1 is MNHEY and CDR2 SVGAGI. The CDR3 has 15 residues.

This clonotype was detected ten times or more. This chain joins TRBV7-2 and TRBJ2-1; TRBD2 matches at 8 bases. Losses at the gene ends were 1 base for V and 3 bases for J; bases not matched to a gene: 2. This CDR3 is built from 15 residues. CDR1 is SGHTA, CDR2 FQGNSA, per germline. Here the CDR3 reads CASSLVSGGYNEQFF. The CDR3 region has the DNA TGTGCCAGCAGCTTAGTAAGCGGGGGCTACAATGAGCAGTTCTTC.